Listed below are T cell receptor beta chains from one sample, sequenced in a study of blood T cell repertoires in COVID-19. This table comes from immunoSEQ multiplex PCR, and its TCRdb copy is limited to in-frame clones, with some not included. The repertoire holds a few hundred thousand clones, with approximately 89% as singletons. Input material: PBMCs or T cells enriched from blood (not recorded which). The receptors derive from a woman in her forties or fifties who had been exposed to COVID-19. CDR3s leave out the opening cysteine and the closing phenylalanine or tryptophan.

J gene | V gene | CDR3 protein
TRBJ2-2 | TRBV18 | ASSPRNSAQSPGELF
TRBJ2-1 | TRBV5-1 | ASTQGAGNNEQF
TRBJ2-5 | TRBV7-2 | ASSPRAGGAETQY
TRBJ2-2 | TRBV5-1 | ASSRFDNPGTGELF
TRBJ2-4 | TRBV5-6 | ASSSPGQGRSFAKNIQY
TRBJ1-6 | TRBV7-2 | ASSLGSPGQKNSPLH
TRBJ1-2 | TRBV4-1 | ASSREQGYGYT
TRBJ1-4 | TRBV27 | ASSLRWSANEKLF
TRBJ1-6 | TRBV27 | ASSRPLGQGSYNSPLH
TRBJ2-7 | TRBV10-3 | AISELAKDPYEQY
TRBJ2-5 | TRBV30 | AWTPWDNQETQY
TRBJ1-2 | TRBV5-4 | ASSLEGVGGYT
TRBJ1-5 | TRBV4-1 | ASSQVGGNQPQH
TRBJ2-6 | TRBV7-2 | ASSLVQTSGANVLT
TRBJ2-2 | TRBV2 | ASSGRRGGLTGELF
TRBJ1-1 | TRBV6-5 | ASRRTGTAEAF
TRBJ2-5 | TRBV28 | ASSRTVLRTQY
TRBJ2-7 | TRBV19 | ASSPTGYEQY
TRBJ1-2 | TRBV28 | ASSFGQGNYGYT
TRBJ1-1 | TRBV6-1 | ASSEYWRQMNTEAF
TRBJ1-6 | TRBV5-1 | ASKAGSPISGNLH
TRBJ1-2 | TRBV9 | ASSVEPGVGYGYT
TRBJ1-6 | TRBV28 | ASSSSNSPLH
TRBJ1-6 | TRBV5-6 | ASTASRLNSPLH